This TCR beta chain is drawn from a study of cytomegalovirus exposure and HLA in healthy donors. Germline CDR1 reads KGHSH; CDR2 reads LQKENI. Trimming took 4 bases from V and 4 from J; bases not matched to a gene: 2. The CDR3 runs to 13 residues. The PCR made use of 60 Vbeta and 13 Jbeta primers. Clones were sequenced by immunoSEQ multiplex PCR, and TCRdb holds only the in-frame ones, with some missing. This sample's table has under 50,000 clones. The chain links TRBV18 to TRBJ2-7; 9 bases fit TRBD1. The sequence was obtained from a male donor in good health and CMV-seronegative. Material for sequencing was PBMCs. The chain's CDR3 is CASSLGQGYEQYF. DNA for the CDR3: TGTGCCAGCTCACTGGGACAGGGTTACGAGCAGTACTTC.